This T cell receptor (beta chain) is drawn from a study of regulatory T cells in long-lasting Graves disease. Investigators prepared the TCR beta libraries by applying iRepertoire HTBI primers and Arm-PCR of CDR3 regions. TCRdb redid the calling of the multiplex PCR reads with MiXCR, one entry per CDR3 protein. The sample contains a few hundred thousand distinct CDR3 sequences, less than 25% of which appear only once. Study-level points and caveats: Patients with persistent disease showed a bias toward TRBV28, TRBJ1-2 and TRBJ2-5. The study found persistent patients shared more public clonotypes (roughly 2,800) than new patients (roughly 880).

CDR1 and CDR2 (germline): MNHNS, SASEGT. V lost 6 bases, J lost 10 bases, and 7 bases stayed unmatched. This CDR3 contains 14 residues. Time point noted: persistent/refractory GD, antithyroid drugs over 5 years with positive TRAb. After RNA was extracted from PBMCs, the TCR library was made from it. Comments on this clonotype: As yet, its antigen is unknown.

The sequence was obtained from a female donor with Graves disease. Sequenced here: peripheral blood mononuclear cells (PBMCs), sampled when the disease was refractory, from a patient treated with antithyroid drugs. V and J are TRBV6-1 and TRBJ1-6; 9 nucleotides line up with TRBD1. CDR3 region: CASSRTGALSPLHF. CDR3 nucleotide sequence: TGTGCCAGCAGCAGGACAGGGGCGTTGTCACCCCTCCACTTT.